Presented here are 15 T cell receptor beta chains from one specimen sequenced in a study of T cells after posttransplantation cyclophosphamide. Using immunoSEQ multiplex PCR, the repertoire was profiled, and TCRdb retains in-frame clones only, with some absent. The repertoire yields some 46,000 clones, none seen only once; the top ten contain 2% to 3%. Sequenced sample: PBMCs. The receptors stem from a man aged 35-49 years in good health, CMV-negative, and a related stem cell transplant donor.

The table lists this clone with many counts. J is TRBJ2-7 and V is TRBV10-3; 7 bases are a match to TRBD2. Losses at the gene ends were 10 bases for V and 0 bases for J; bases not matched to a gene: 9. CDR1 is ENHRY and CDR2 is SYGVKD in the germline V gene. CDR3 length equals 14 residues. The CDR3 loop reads CATGSGVLSYEQYF. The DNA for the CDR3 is TGTGCCACCGGAAGCGGGGTCCTCTCCTACGAGCAGTACTTC.

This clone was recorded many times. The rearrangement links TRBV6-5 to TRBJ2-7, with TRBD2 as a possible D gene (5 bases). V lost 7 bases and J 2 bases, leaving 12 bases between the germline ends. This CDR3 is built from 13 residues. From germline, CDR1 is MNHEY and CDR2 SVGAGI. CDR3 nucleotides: TGTGCCAGCACTACAAACGGGGCCTACGAGCAGTACTTC. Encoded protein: CASTTNGAYEQYF.

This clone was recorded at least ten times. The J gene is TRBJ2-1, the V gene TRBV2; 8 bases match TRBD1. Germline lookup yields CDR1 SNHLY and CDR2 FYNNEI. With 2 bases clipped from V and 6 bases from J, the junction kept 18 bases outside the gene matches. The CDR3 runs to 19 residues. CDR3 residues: CASSESKLFGTGRINEQFF. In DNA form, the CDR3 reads TGTGCCAGCAGTGAAAGTAAGCTCTTTGGGACAGGTAGGATCAATGAGCAGTTCTTC. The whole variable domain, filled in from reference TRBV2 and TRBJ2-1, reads EPEVTQTPSHQVTQMGQEVILRCVPISNHLYFYWYRQILGQKVEFLVSFYNNEISEKSEIFDDQFSVERPDGSNFTLKIRSTKLEDSAMYFCASSESKLFGTGRINEQFFGPGTRLTVL.

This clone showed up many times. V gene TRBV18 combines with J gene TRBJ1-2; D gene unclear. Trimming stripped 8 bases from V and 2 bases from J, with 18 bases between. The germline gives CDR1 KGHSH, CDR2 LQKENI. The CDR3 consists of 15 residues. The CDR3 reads CASTQLGKTNYGYTF. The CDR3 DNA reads TGTGCCAGCACCCAACTAGGGAAAACCAACTATGGCTACACCTTC.

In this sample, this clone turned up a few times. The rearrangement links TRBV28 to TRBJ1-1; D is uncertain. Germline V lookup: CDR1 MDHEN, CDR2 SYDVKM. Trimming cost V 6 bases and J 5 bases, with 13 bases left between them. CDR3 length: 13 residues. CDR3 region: CASSNLRSTEAFF. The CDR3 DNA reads TGTGCCAGCAGCAATTTACGGAGTACTGAAGCTTTCTTT.

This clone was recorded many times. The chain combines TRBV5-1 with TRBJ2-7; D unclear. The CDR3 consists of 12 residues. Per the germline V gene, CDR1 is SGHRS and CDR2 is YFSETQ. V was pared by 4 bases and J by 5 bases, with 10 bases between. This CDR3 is CASSPELNEQYF. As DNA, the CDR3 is TGCGCCAGCAGCCCCGAGCTTAACGAGCAGTACTTC.

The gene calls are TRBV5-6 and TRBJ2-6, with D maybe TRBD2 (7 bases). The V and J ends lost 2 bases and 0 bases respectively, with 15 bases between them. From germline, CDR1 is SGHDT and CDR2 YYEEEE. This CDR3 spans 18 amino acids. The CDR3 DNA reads TGTGCCAGCAGCTTTGGGGCGGGGGCTTCCTCTGGGGCCAACGTCCTGACTTTC. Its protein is CASSFGAGASSGANVLTF.

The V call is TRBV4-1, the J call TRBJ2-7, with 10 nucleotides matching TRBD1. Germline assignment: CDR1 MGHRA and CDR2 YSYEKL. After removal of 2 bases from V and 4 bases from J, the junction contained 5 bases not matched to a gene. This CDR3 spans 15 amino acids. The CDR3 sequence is CASSQPGQGSYEQYF. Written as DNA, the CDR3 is TGCGCCAGCAGCCAACCGGGACAGGGGAGTTACGAGCAGTACTTC.

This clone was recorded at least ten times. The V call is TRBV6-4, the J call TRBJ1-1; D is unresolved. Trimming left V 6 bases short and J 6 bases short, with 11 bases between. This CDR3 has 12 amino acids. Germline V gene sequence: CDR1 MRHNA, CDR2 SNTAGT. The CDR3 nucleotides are TGTGCCAGCAGGGTCCTTAGATCTGAAGCTTTCTTT. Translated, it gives CASRVLRSEAFF.

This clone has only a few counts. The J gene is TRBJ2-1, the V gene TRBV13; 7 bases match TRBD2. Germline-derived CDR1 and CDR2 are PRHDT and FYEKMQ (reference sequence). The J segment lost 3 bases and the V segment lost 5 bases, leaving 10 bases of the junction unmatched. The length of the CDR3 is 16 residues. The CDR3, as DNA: TGTGCCAGCAGCCCCGAGGTTGCGGGAGTCTACAATGAGCAGTTCTTC. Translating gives CASSPEVAGVYNEQFF.

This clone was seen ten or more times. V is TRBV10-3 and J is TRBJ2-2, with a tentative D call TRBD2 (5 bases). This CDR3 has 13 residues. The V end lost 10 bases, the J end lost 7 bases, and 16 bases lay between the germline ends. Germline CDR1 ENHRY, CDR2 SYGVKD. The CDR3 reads CASLGREGGELFF. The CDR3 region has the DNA TGTGCCAGCCTAGGCCGGGAAGGCGGGGAGCTGTTTTTT.

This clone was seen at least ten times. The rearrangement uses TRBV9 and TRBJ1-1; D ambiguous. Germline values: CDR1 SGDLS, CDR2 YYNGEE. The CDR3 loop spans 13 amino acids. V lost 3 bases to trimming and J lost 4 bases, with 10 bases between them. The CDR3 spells CASSGRDVTEAFF. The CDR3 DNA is TGTGCCAGCAGCGGGAGGGATGTCACTGAAGCTTTCTTT.

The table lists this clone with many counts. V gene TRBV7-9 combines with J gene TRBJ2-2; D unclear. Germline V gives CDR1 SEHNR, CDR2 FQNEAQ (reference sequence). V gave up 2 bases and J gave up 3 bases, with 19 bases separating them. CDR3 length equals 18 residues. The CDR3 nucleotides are TGTGCCAGCAGCTTATCCCAATTGGGTAGAGGCGACACCGGGGAGCTGTTTTTT. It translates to CASSLSQLGRGDTGELFF.

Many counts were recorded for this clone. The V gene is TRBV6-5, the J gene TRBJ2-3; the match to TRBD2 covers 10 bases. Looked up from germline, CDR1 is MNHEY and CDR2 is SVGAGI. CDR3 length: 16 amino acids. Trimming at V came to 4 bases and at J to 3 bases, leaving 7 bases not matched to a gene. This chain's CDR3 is CASSSLGSGGTDTQYF. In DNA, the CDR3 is TGTGCCAGCAGTTCGTTGGGTAGCGGGGGGACAGATACGCAGTATTTT.

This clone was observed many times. CDR3 nucleotides: TGTGCCAGCAGCCCTTCGCGGGACCAAGAGACCCAGTACTTC. Its protein product is CASSPSRDQETQYF. This chain uses TRBV11-3 with TRBJ2-5, with a weak D call TRBD2 (5 bases). Per germline, CDR1 SGHNT and CDR2 YENEEA. V lost 5 bases and J lost 0, with 10 bases in between. CDR3 length: 14 residues.